This record concerns one T cell receptor (beta chain) sequence. Its antigen is unidentified. The entry originates in a study of beta chain features in type 1 diabetes. Study-level findings and limits: Shortening of TCRB CDR3s, moderate but significant, appeared in all four CD4+ subsets of Type 1 diabetes patients. Individuals with type 1 diabetes displayed fewer insertions and more deletions at VDJ junctions.

On average, the one heparinised blood draw given by each donor was 90 to 150 mL. Reverse transcribing all isolated RNA meant expressed TCRB transcripts were sequenced. Clones were sequenced by immunoSEQ multiplex PCR, and TCRdb holds only the in-frame ones, with some missing. This sample has 220,000 or so clones, with around 65% found just once. Per the germline V gene, CDR1 is GTSNPN and CDR2 is SVGIG (reference sequence). This CDR3 comprises 15 residues. J was trimmed by 2 bases and V by 4 bases; bases with no gene match: 6. This chain uses TRBV30 with TRBJ2-1; 9 nucleotides align to TRBD2. The sequenced sample consisted of naive CD4+ T cells from blood. This sequence originates from a man aged 30 to 39 in good health. CDR3 amino acids: CAWIQGLAPYNEQFF. CDR3 bases: TGTGCCTGGATTCAGGGACTAGCTCCCTACAATGAGCAGTTCTTC.